A selection of T cell receptor beta chains follows, all from one sample in a study of patients and donors after allogeneic stem cell transplantation. MiXCR, run by TCRdb on the RT-PCR reads, gives a single entry per CDR3 protein. This repertoire shows approximately 140,000 distinct CDR3 sequences, 30% to 45% found once; its top ten account for 50%. The specimen sequenced was blood, either unsorted or a sorted T cell fraction (not recorded which). The receptors come from a human donor who was either an allogeneic HSCT recipient or a stem cell or donor lymphocyte infusion donor (not recorded which). It is not recorded whose cells these are; they may come from a transplant donor. The CDR3 runs from the conserved cysteine through the conserved F or W. Each record gives: V gene, clone size, J gene, D gene, CDR3 protein, CDR3 DNA. The D gene is left open where the match is weak. Only part of the rows carry a size: once, few, many, or a class if the clone is expanded.

TRBV6-6	.	TRBJ1-6	TRBD1	CASSFRDRGSPLHF	TGTGCCAGCAGTTTCCGGGACAGGGGTTCACCCCTCCACTTT
TRBV10-3	.	TRBJ1-6	.	CAISRGISFYNSPLHF	TGTGCCATCAGTCGAGGGATTAGCTTCTATAATTCACCCCTCCACTTT
TRBV4-3	few	TRBJ1-1	.	CASSQTAGGFTEAFF	TGCGCCAGCAGCCAGACCGCGGGAGGGTTCACTGAAGCTTTCTTT
TRBV6-1	.	TRBJ2-5	TRBD2	CASSVRSGGKETQYF	TGTGCCAGCAGTGTAAGATCGGGGGGGAAAGAGACCCAGTACTTC
TRBV4-2	.	TRBJ2-7	.	CASSQDREEQYF	TGTGCCAGCAGCCAAGACAGGGAAGAGCAGTACTTC
TRBV12-3/TRBV12-4	.	TRBJ1-5	.	CASSLQAGVGQPQHF	TGTGCCAGCAGTTTACAGGCGGGGGTTGGTCAGCCCCAGCATTTT
TRBV20-1	.	TRBJ2-1	TRBD2	CSAGTSGEQFF	TGCAGTGCCGGGACTAGCGGCGAGCAGTTCTTC
TRBV4-2	.	TRBJ2-4	TRBD1	CASSQGQGSKNIQYF	TGTGCCAGCAGCCAAGGACAGGGGTCCAAAAACATTCAGTACTTC
TRBV4-2	.	TRBJ1-1	.	CASSQDPWGSNAEAFF	TGTGCCAGCAGCCAAGATCCTTGGGGCAGTAACGCTGAAGCTTTCTTT
TRBV20-1	few	TRBJ1-1	.	CSARASPLAFF	TGCAGTGCTAGAGCCTCTCCGTTAGCTTTCTTT
TRBV9	.	TRBJ2-3	.	CASSVQSYSTDTQYF	TGTGCCAGCAGCGTACAGAGCTACTCCACAGATACGCAGTATTTT
TRBV11-2	.	TRBJ2-4	TRBD2	CASSLPTSGVTLNIQYF	TGTGCCAGCAGCTTACCCACTAGCGGGGTGACGTTAAACATTCAGTACTTC
TRBV28	.	TRBJ1-4	.	CASSLKGASEKLFF	TGTGCCAGCAGTTTAAAAGGGGCCTCAGAAAAACTGTTTTTT
TRBV28	.	TRBJ1-3	TRBD1	CASSFFGQGAGGNTIYF	TGTGCCAGCAGTTTTTTCGGACAGGGGGCTGGGGGAAACACCATATATTTT
TRBV7-6	.	TRBJ1-4	.	CASSLGERSTNEKLFF	TGTGCCAGCAGCTTAGGGGAAAGGAGCACTAATGAAAAACTGTTTTTT
TRBV6-2/TRBV6-3	.	TRBJ1-5	.	CASSGGDGDQPQHF	TGTGCCAGCTCGGGGGGGGACGGAGATCAGCCCCAGCATTTT
TRBV7-9	.	TRBJ1-6	.	CASSLDGNSPLHF	TGTGCCAGCAGCTTGGATGGGAATTCACCCCTCCACTTT
TRBV7-8	few	TRBJ1-1	.	CASSPGLIITNTEAFF	TGTGCCAGCAGCCCGGGACTTATTATAACGAACACTGAAGCTTTCTTT
TRBV9	.	TRBJ2-3	.	CASSPSGHTQYF	TGTGCCAGCAGCCCGAGCGGGCATACGCAGTATTTT
TRBV4-2	.	TRBJ1-4	TRBD1	CASSQQQGAYEVKKLFF	TGTGCCAGCAGCCAACAACAGGGGGCGTACGAGGTGAAAAAACTGTTTTTT
TRBV28	.	TRBJ1-2	.	CASGNYGYTF	TGTGCCAGCGGGAACTATGGCTACACCTTC
TRBV6-5	.	TRBJ1-1	.	CASSPGGGNEAFF	TGTGCCAGCAGCCCCGGCGGAGGGAATGAAGCTTTCTTT
TRBV20-1	few	TRBJ1-5	TRBD1	CSAPTGNQPQHF	TGCAGTGCACCGACAGGGAATCAGCCCCAGCATTTT
TRBV10-3	.	TRBJ1-5	.	CAISETGGGNQPQHF	TGTGCCATCAGTGAGACGGGAGGGGGCAATCAGCCCCAGCATTTT
TRBV5-1	.	TRBJ2-3	TRBD1	CASSRSDRGTDTQYF	TGCGCCAGCAGCCGATCGGACAGGGGTACAGATACGCAGTATTTT
TRBV12-3/TRBV12-4	.	TRBJ1-6	.	CASSLNQGGSPLHF	TGTGCCAGCAGTTTAAACCAGGGAGGTTCACCCCTCCACTTT
TRBV28	few	TRBJ1-2	.	CASGPTHVYGYTF	TGTGCCAGCGGACCAACACATGTCTATGGCTACACCTTC
TRBV5-6	.	TRBJ2-2	TRBD1	CASSQRQGVTGELFF	TGTGCCAGCAGCCAGAGACAGGGGGTCACCGGGGAGCTGTTTTTT
TRBV7-8	.	TRBJ2-5	TRBD1	CASSLGQPLETQYF	TGTGCCAGCAGCTTGGGACAGCCTCTAGAGACCCAGTACTTC
TRBV7-6	.	TRBJ2-6	TRBD1	CASSLEKLTGAGANVLTF	TGTGCCAGCAGCTTAGAAAAGTTGACAGGGGCTGGGGCCAACGTCCTGACTTTC
TRBV15	.	TRBJ2-3	TRBD2	CATSRASGRTDTQYF	TGTGCCACCAGCAGAGCTAGCGGCCGCACAGATACGCAGTATTTT
TRBV29-1	few	TRBJ2-4	.	CSVEGLQGPNIQYF	TGCAGCGTTGAAGGTTTACAGGGCCCTAACATTCAGTACTTC
TRBV20-1	.	TRBJ1-1	TRBD1	CSARNDRGNTEAFF	TGCAGTGCTAGAAATGACAGGGGGAACACTGAAGCTTTCTTT
TRBV29-1	.	TRBJ1-1	.	CSAEGAEAFF	TGCAGCGCCGAGGGGGCTGAAGCTTTCTTT
TRBV12-3/TRBV12-4	.	TRBJ1-1	.	CASSKGLPLGGTEAFF	TGTGCCAGCAGTAAGGGACTACCTCTTGGGGGGACTGAAGCTTTCTTT
TRBV20-1	few	TRBJ1-6	.	CSAFSRGASYNSPLHF	TGCAGTGCTTTTAGTAGAGGGGCCTCCTATAATTCACCCCTCCACTTT
TRBV5-1	.	TRBJ1-6	.	CASSLLSADNSPLHF	TGCGCCAGCAGCTTGCTATCAGCGGATAATTCACCCCTCCACTTT
TRBV6-1	few	TRBJ1-2	.	CASSARTPHNYGYTF	TGTGCCAGCAGTGCTAGGACACCTCATAACTATGGCTACACCTTC
TRBV5-1	.	TRBJ2-1	TRBD2	CASSRLAGAYNEQFF	TGCGCCAGCAGCCGTCTAGCGGGGGCCTACAATGAGCAGTTCTTC
TRBV10-3	few	TRBJ1-5	.	CAISMGEGPQHF	TGTGCCATCAGTATGGGTGAGGGGCCCCAGCATTTT
TRBV6-5	.	TRBJ1-1	.	CASSYSGREAFF	TGTGCCAGCAGTTACTCGGGGAGGGAAGCTTTCTTT
TRBV10-3	.	TRBJ2-7	.	CAISALGDEQYF	TGTGCCATCAGTGCACTAGGCGACGAGCAGTACTTC
TRBV28	once	TRBJ1-2	TRBD1	CASNEQGDYGYTF	TGTGCCAGCAACGAACAGGGGGACTATGGCTACACCTTC
TRBV11-2	many	TRBJ2-5	TRBD2	CASSHLAGKETQYF	TGTGCCAGCAGCCACCTAGCGGGGAAAGAGACCCAGTACTTC
TRBV20-1	few	TRBJ2-3	.	CSARSIDYTDTQYF	TGCAGTGCTCGCTCAATTGACTACACAGATACGCAGTATTTT
TRBV12-3/TRBV12-4	.	TRBJ1-3	.	CASSFGQAGGNTIYF	TGTGCCAGCAGTTTTGGGCAGGCTGGAGGAAACACCATATATTTT
TRBV7-9	.	TRBJ2-1	TRBD1	CASSHQTGIDEQFF	TGTGCCAGCAGCCACCAGACAGGGATAGATGAGCAGTTCTTC
TRBV6-6	.	TRBJ2-7	.	CASSYEQPSEQYF	TGTGCCAGCAGTTACGAGCAGCCCAGCGAGCAGTACTTC
TRBV20-1	.	TRBJ1-5	.	CSARAGTMNQPQHF	TGCAGTGCTAGAGCCGGGACAATGAATCAGCCCCAGCATTTT
TRBV5-5	few	TRBJ1-6	.	CASTFGQHNSPLHF	TGTGCCAGCACCTTTGGACAACATAATTCACCCCTCCACTTT
TRBV25-1	.	TRBJ1-5	TRBD1	CASSESGGLNQPQHF	TGTGCCAGCAGTGAATCAGGGGGTCTTAATCAGCCCCAGCATTTT
TRBV5-1	.	TRBJ1-5	.	CASSLAGISNQPQHF	TGCGCCAGCAGCTTGGCGGGGATTAGCAATCAGCCCCAGCATTTT
TRBV20-1	few	TRBJ1-5	.	CSARVGVRQPQHF	TGCAGTGCTAGAGTGGGGGTCCGGCAGCCCCAGCATTTT
TRBV7-2	few	TRBJ1-5	.	CASSLAGIGNQPQHF	TGTGCCAGCAGCTTAGCAGGGATAGGCAATCAGCCCCAGCATTTT
TRBV11-2	.	TRBJ2-3	.	CASSLDRGDTQYF	TGTGCCAGCAGCTTAGATCGAGGAGATACGCAGTATTTT
TRBV29-1	few	TRBJ1-4	.	CSVDVAGLSEKLFF	TGCAGCGTTGATGTAGCCGGATTGAGTGAAAAACTGTTTTTT
TRBV30	few	TRBJ1-2	.	CAWSVLTGANPTYGYTF	TGTGCCTGGAGTGTACTTACAGGAGCAAACCCTACCTATGGCTACACCTTC
TRBV12-3/TRBV12-4	few	TRBJ2-1	TRBD1	CASSLIQGASYNEQFF	TGTGCCAGCAGTTTAATACAGGGGGCCTCCTACAATGAGCAGTTCTTC
TRBV12-3/TRBV12-4	.	TRBJ1-1	TRBD1	CASSLGGGFTEAFF	TGTGCCAGCAGTTTAGGAGGGGGCTTCACTGAAGCTTTCTTT